Following are 28 T cell receptor beta chains from one sample sequenced in a study of CD8+ T cells in alopecia areata. Sequencing relied on a cDNA template that was reverse transcribed from extracted RNA. Assay used: immunoSEQ multiplex PCR; TCRdb lists only in-frame clones, some missing. The sample carries roughly 130,000 clones, 58% recorded once. The input for sequencing was CD4+ T cells sorted from blood, taken at week 0. The receptors originated from a human donor with alopecia areata.

This chain uses TRBV28 with TRBJ2-1, with 7 bases matching TRBD2. Germline CDR1 reads MDHEN; CDR2 reads SYDVKM. The CDR3 has 16 residues. With V trimmed by 5 bases and J by 4 bases, 11 bases remained unmatched. CDR3 amino acids: CASSPLLASGYNEQFF. The CDR3 DNA reads as TGTGCCAGCAGTCCCCTGCTGGCTAGCGGTTACAATGAGCAGTTCTTC.

This chain links TRBV9 with TRBJ2-5; D not certain. Trimming removed 4 bases from V and 5 bases from J, with 12 bases in between. CDR1 and CDR2 from the germline V gene are SGDLS and YYNGEE. The CDR3 is made up of 13 amino acids. The CDR3 nucleotides are TGTGCCAGCAGCTCAGGAACAAGGGAGACCCAGTACTTC. Protein product: CASSSGTRETQYF.

V and J are TRBV14 and TRBJ2-3; unclear D gene. The CDR3 covers 12 residues. Deletions cut 1 base from V and 5 bases from J, with 4 bases between. CDR1 is SGHDN and CDR2 is FVKESK in the germline V gene. CDR3 amino acids: CASSQAEDTQYF. For the CDR3, the DNA is TGTGCCAGCAGCCAAGCGGAAGATACGCAGTATTTT.

V gene TRBV29-1 combines with J gene TRBJ1-1; D is perhaps TRBD1 (5 bases). The ends were cut back, 4 bases at V and 8 bases at J, with 23 bases in the middle. The CDR3 loop spans 15 amino acids. Germline CDR1 is SQVTM and CDR2 is ANQGSEA. In DNA form, the CDR3 reads TGCAGCGTTGCAGTGAGGGGACGACGGGGCAGGGAAGCTTTCTTT. Translating gives CSVAVRGRRGREAFF.

The rearrangement joins TRBV7-9 to TRBJ2-5; 7 nucleotides agree with TRBD2. Germline loops: CDR1 SEHNR, CDR2 FQNEAQ (reference sequence). This CDR3 has 16 amino acids. After removal of 5 bases from V and 5 bases from J, the junction contained 14 bases not matched to a gene. This CDR3 is CASSRWLTGGRETQYF. CDR3 nucleotides: TGTGCCAGCAGCCGGTGGTTGACGGGAGGCAGGGAGACCCAGTACTTC.

In regard to this clone: The sample holds other DNA sequences that translate to the same CDR3. In nucleotides, the CDR3 is TGCGCCAGCAGTCGGGGGACTAGCGGCTACGAGCAGTACTTC. Translating gives CASSRGTSGYEQYF. The V call is TRBV5-1, the J call TRBJ2-7; 11 nucleotides align to TRBD2. Per germline, CDR1 SGHRS and CDR2 YFSETQ. The CDR3 loop spans 14 amino acids. V lost 5 bases to trimming and J lost 3 bases; unmatched junction nucleotides: 4.

The chain employs TRBV7-2 and TRBJ1-4; D gene uncertain. Germline CDR1 reads SGHTA; CDR2 reads FQGNSA. CDR3 length equals 13 residues. V was pared by 1 base and J by 16 bases, with 16 bases between. CDR3 sequence reads: CASSLEGFGRPFF. CDR3 bases: TGTGCCAGCAGCTTAGAAGGGTTTGGCCGACCGTTTTTT.

This clone was seen a few times. This chain uses TRBV7-2 with TRBJ2-7; D is undetermined. The germline gives CDR1 SGHTA, CDR2 FQGNSA. V lost 1 base and J lost 2, with 6 bases in between. This CDR3 region has 13 residues. The CDR3 nucleotides are TGTGCCAGCAGCTTAGTAGGGACCTACGAGCAGTACTTC. Translating it yields CASSLVGTYEQYF.

The rearrangement uses TRBV4-1 and TRBJ2-7; 8 bases are a match to TRBD1. The ends lost 4 bases at V and 6 bases at J; junction bases unmatched: 11. The CDR3 has 15 amino acids. Germline lookup yields CDR1 MGHRA and CDR2 YSYEKL. CDR3 sequence reads: CASSPSRDRIAEQYF. Here the CDR3 DNA reads TGCGCCAGCAGCCCTTCCCGGGACAGGATTGCCGAGCAGTACTTC.

This clone has only a few counts. The CDR3: CASSTSGDSYEQYF. The CDR3 DNA reads as TGCGCCAGTTCTACTAGCGGGGACTCCTACGAGCAGTACTTC. The chain combines TRBV5-1 with TRBJ2-7; 10 bases align to TRBD2. This CDR3 is built from 14 residues. Unmatched junction bases numbered 5, after V lost 8 bases and J lost 0 bases. CDR1 is SGHRS, CDR2 YFSETQ, per germline.

The genes are TRBV7-9 and TRBJ2-7; possible D gene TRBD1, 6 bases. Germline loops: CDR1 SEHNR, CDR2 FQNEAQ (reference sequence). V lost 1 base to trimming and J lost 5 bases, with 12 bases between them. The CDR3 is 14 amino acids. CDR3 region: CASSLVARGNEQYF. DNA of the CDR3: TGTGCCAGCAGCTTAGTGGCAAGGGGGAACGAGCAGTACTTC. The full variable domain, completed using reference TRBV7-9 and TRBJ2-7, is DTGVSQNPRHKITKRGQNVTFRCDPISEHNRLYWYRQTLGQGPEFLTYFQNEAQLEKSRLLSDRFSAERPKGSFSTLEIQRTEQGDSAMYLCASSLVARGNEQYFGPGTRLTVT.

The chain links TRBV4-3 to TRBJ2-6; 8 positions agree with TRBD1. The CDR3 contains 18 residues. CDR1 is LGHNA, CDR2 YSLEER, per germline. J lost 1 base, V lost 4 bases, and 9 bases had no gene match. The CDR3 reads CASSPDRGGGSGANVLTF. CDR3 in DNA: TGCGCCAGCAGCCCTGACAGGGGTGGGGGGTCTGGGGCCAACGTCCTGACTTTC.

V is TRBV29-1 and J is TRBJ1-2, with D uncertain. Germline V gene sequence: CDR1 SQVTM, CDR2 ANQGSEA. V was trimmed by 2 bases and J by 7 bases, leaving 8 bases between them. This CDR3 is 11 amino acids long. In DNA form, the CDR3 reads TGCAGCGTTGAATTGGGGTTTGGCTACACCTTC. Amino acids: CSVELGFGYTF.

The genes are TRBV19 and TRBJ2-7; D perhaps matches TRBD2 (6 bases). The germline V gene has CDR1 LNHDA and CDR2 SQIVND (reference sequence). V lost 5 bases and J 2 bases, leaving 10 bases between the germline ends. The CDR3 has 13 residues. The CDR3 is CASSQGGTYEQYF. DNA for the CDR3: TGTGCCAGTAGTCAAGGAGGGACCTACGAGCAGTACTTC. The full variable domain, rest sourced from reference TRBV19 and TRBJ2-7, is DGGITQSPKYLFRKEGQNVTLSCEQNLNHDAMYWYRQDPGQGLRLIYYSQIVNDFQKGDIAEGYSVSREKKESFPLTVTSAQKNPTAFYLCASSQGGTYEQYFGPGTRLTVT.

The table lists this clone with a count of one. This chain joins TRBV4-2 and TRBJ2-5, with TRBD2 matching over 12 bases. This CDR3 is built from 19 residues. In germline, CDR1 is LGHNA, CDR2 YNFKEQ. J gave up 4 bases and V 1 base, and 13 bases lay outside the gene matches. CDR3 in amino acids: CASSQAPGLAGGRGETQYF. The CDR3 DNA follows: TGTGCCAGCAGCCAAGCTCCTGGGCTAGCGGGGGGGCGTGGAGAGACCCAGTACTTC.

The V gene is TRBV5-1, the J gene TRBJ1-5; D might be TRBD1 (6 bases). The V and J ends lost 4 bases and 3 bases respectively, with 11 bases between them. Per germline, CDR1 SGHRS and CDR2 YFSETQ. The CDR3 contains 14 residues. The CDR3: CASSPGGLNQPQHF. The CDR3 nucleotides read TGCGCCAGCAGCCCGGGGGGGCTCAATCAGCCCCAGCATTTT.

CDR3 nucleotides: TGCGCCAGCAGCCCCGGCCGGGCGGACACTGAAGCTTTCTTT. Translated: CASSPGRADTEAFF. The J gene is TRBJ1-1, the V gene TRBV5-1; D remains unclear. The CDR3 runs 14 residues. Trimming cost V 4 bases and J 3 bases, with 13 bases left between them. Germline V CDR1 and CDR2: SGHRS, YFSETQ.

This chain links TRBV28 with TRBJ2-7; D is uncertain. Deletions cut 5 bases from V and 5 bases from J, with 19 bases between. CDR3 length equals 15 residues. Germline V gives CDR1 MDHEN, CDR2 SYDVKM. The CDR3 bases are TGTGCCAGCAGTCAGATTAGGGTTGAGGTCGACGAGCAGTACTTC. Its translation is CASSQIRVEVDEQYF.

The V and J genes are TRBV7-2 and TRBJ2-2; TRBD1 aligns across 7 bases. The germline V gene has CDR1 SGHTA and CDR2 FQGNSA. The CDR3 runs 16 residues. V trimming: 5 bases; J trimming: 6 bases; junction bases outside the gene matches: 12. CDR3 in DNA: TGTGCCAGCAGCCGCTTTCTACAGGGGTCTGCCGGGGAGCTGTTTTTT. This encodes CASSRFLQGSAGELFF.

In this sample, this clone turned up a few times. The rearrangement links TRBV28 to TRBJ1-1, with 7 nucleotides matching TRBD1. V was clipped by 8 bases and J by 7 bases; unmatched bases: 10. The CDR3 loop spans 13 amino acids. Germline values: CDR1 MDHEN, CDR2 SYDVKM. The CDR3 nucleotides read TGTGCCAGCTCTTCGAGGGGGCGGAGTGAAGCTTTCTTT. Translated, it gives CASSSRGRSEAFF.

The chain is built from TRBV6-5 and TRBJ1-5; D is possibly TRBD1 (6 bases). The CDR3 runs 16 residues. V was pared by 0 bases and J by 1 base, with 10 bases between. Germline V lookup: CDR1 MNHEY, CDR2 SVGAGI. As DNA, the CDR3 is TGTGCCAGCAGTTACTCGTCCAGGGGAAGCAATCAGCCCCAGCATTTT. This codes for CASSYSSRGSNQPQHF.

V gene TRBV7-2 combines with J gene TRBJ2-5, with 7 positions matching TRBD1. The CDR3 totals 14 residues. In germline, CDR1 is SGHTA, CDR2 FQGNSA. Losses at the gene ends were 4 bases for V and 3 bases for J; bases not matched to a gene: 5. Written as DNA, the CDR3 is TGTGCCAGCAGCTACGGGACAGATAAAGAGACCCAGTACTTC. It translates to CASSYGTDKETQYF.

The rearrangement uses TRBV5-4 and TRBJ2-5, with 9 nucleotides matching TRBD2. The CDR3 has 14 residues. V trimming: 4 bases; J trimming: 5 bases; junction bases outside the gene matches: 6. The germline V gene has CDR1 SGHNT and CDR2 YYREEE (reference sequence). The CDR3, as DNA: TGTGCCAGCAGCCGCGGGAGGGCCGGGGAGACCCAGTACTTC. Translated: CASSRGRAGETQYF.

The V gene is TRBV6-1, the J gene TRBJ1-2; no reliable D call. CDR3 length equals 12 residues. The germline CDR1 and CDR2 sequences are MNHNS and SASEGT. V lost 1 base to trimming and J lost 4 bases, with 4 bases between them. The CDR3: CASSEDSYGYTF. Here the CDR3 DNA reads TGTGCCAGCAGTGAAGACTCCTATGGCTACACCTTC.

This clone was seen more than once but under ten times. The J gene is TRBJ1-2, the V gene TRBV6-5; possibly TRBD1 for D (5 bases). CDR1 is MNHEY and CDR2 is SVGAGI in the germline V gene. Trimming cost V 2 bases and J 4 bases, with 14 bases left between them. The CDR3 is 15 amino acids. DNA for the CDR3: TGTGCCAGCAGTTACGGCGTGGGGGATGTCTATGGCTACACCTTC. Amino acid sequence: CASSYGVGDVYGYTF.

The gene calls are TRBV7-2 and TRBJ2-5; a possible D gene is TRBD2 (5 bases). Trimming took off 1 base at V and 0 bases at J, with 9 bases between the two ends. The CDR3 covers 15 residues. CDR1 is SGHTA, CDR2 FQGNSA, per germline. CDR3 protein: CASSLGGQYQETQYF. The CDR3 DNA is TGTGCCAGCAGCTTAGGAGGGCAGTACCAAGAGACCCAGTACTTC.

Only a few counts were recorded for this clone. The V call is TRBV7-6, the J call TRBJ2-5, with D unresolved. CDR1 and CDR2 (germline): SGHVS, FNYEAQ. The CDR3 sequence is 12 residues long. Trimming took 5 bases from V and 4 from J, leaving 8 bases between them. This CDR3 is CASSLRGETQYF. In DNA form, the CDR3 reads TGTGCCAGCAGCCTTAGAGGAGAGACCCAGTACTTC. Using reference TRBV7-6 and TRBJ2-5 for the parts outside the CDR3, the full variable domain is GAGVSQSPRYKVTKRGQDVALRCDPISGHVSLYWYRQALGQGPEFLTYFNYEAQQDKSGLPNDRFSAERPEGSISTLTIQRTEQRDSAMYRCASSLRGETQYFGPGTRLLVL.

V is TRBV15 and J is TRBJ1-5; D remains unclear. Germline V gives CDR1 LNHNV, CDR2 YYDKDF (reference sequence). Trimming removed 0 bases from V and 11 bases from J, with 26 bases in between. The CDR3 totals 18 residues. As DNA, the CDR3 is TGTGCCACCAGCAGAGACCGCCTACATAGGGAGCGAGCCCAGTCCCAGCATTTT. This translates into CATSRDRLHRERAQSQHF.